A selection of T cell receptor beta chains follows, all from one sample in a study of control samples from healthy donors and cancer patients. This table comes from immunoSEQ multiplex PCR, and its TCRdb copy is limited to in-frame clones, with some not included. The sample comprises about 160,000 clones, 92% of which are singletons, and 0.68% rests with the top ten. The sample taken for sequencing was blood. All receptors derive from a woman aged 25 to 39 in good health. CDR3s include the opening cysteine and the closing phenylalanine or tryptophan. Fields, in order: D gene, clone size, V gene, J gene, CDR3 DNA, CDR3 protein. D genes are given only for firm matches. Clone size is given for some rows only: seen once, a few or many times, or a class if the clone is expanded.

D gene: -; clone size: -; V gene: TRBV10-3; J gene: TRBJ2-7; CDR3 DNA: TGTGCCATCAGCGCCGGGACCCCGAGCTCCTACGAGCAGTACTTC; CDR3 protein: CAISAGTPSSYEQYF
D gene: TRBD1; clone size: -; V gene: TRBV29-1; J gene: TRBJ2-7; CDR3 DNA: TGCAGCGTTGAGACGGTGCAGGGGGCAATTCGGGAGCAGTACTTC; CDR3 protein: CSVETVQGAIREQYF
D gene: -; clone size: -; V gene: TRBV28; J gene: TRBJ1-4; CDR3 DNA: TGTGCCAGCAGTTCGAGTATCGAAAAACTGTTTTTT; CDR3 protein: CASSSSIEKLFF
D gene: -; clone size: -; V gene: TRBV4-1; J gene: TRBJ2-5; CDR3 DNA: TGCGCCAGCAGCCAAGGATCTGGTAGGGCTGCGGAGACCCAGTACTTC; CDR3 protein: CASSQGSGRAAETQYF
D gene: TRBD1; clone size: few; V gene: TRBV30; J gene: TRBJ1-6; CDR3 DNA: TGTGCCTGGACCCCGGGACAGGGGCATTCACCCCTCCACTTT; CDR3 protein: CAWTPGQGHSPLHF
D gene: TRBD1; clone size: few; V gene: TRBV18; J gene: TRBJ2-7; CDR3 DNA: TGTGCCAGCTCACCAGGGACAGCCTACGAGCAGTACTTC; CDR3 protein: CASSPGTAYEQYF
D gene: -; clone size: -; V gene: TRBV9; J gene: TRBJ2-3; CDR3 DNA: TGTGCCAGCAGCGTTAGGACTACAGATACGCAGTATTTT; CDR3 protein: CASSVRTTDTQYF
D gene: -; clone size: -; V gene: TRBV24-1; J gene: TRBJ1-2; CDR3 DNA: TGTGCCACCAGTTTGGGTCCTTACTATGGCTACACCTTC; CDR3 protein: CATSLGPYYGYTF
D gene: TRBD1; clone size: -; V gene: TRBV6-1; J gene: TRBJ1-5; CDR3 DNA: TGTGCCAGCAGCGAAGACAGGGCCAATCAGCCCCAGCATTTT; CDR3 protein: CASSEDRANQPQHF
D gene: -; clone size: few; V gene: TRBV21-1; J gene: TRBJ2-7; CDR3 DNA: TGTGCCAGCAGCGAAACTTGCCGACAGCCTCCTAACTACGAGCAGTACTTC; CDR3 protein: CASSETCRQPPNYEQYF
D gene: -; clone size: -; V gene: TRBV4-2; J gene: TRBJ1-5; CDR3 DNA: TGTGCCAGCAGCCAAGATTGGGTAGGACCAGGGTCCGGTAGAAGCAATCAGCCCCAGCATTTT; CDR3 protein: CASSQDWVGPGSGRSNQPQHF
D gene: -; clone size: -; V gene: TRBV24-1; J gene: TRBJ2-2; CDR3 DNA: TGTGCCACCAGTAGGGTCACCGGGGAGCTGTTTTTT; CDR3 protein: CATSRVTGELFF
D gene: -; clone size: -; V gene: TRBV7-3; J gene: TRBJ2-2; CDR3 DNA: TGTGCCAGCAGCCCCCGGGGGTGGACCGGGGAGCTGTTTTTT; CDR3 protein: CASSPRGWTGELFF
D gene: TRBD1; clone size: -; V gene: TRBV6-5; J gene: TRBJ2-7; CDR3 DNA: TGTGCCAGCATCATGGGGACAGGCTACGAGCAGTACTTC; CDR3 protein: CASIMGTGYEQYF
D gene: -; clone size: -; V gene: TRBV5-6; J gene: TRBJ2-7; CDR3 DNA: TGTGCCAGCAGCTTGGGGCAGCCTCCCTACGAGCAGTACTTC; CDR3 protein: CASSLGQPPYEQYF
D gene: -; clone size: -; V gene: TRBV5-1; J gene: TRBJ2-1; CDR3 DNA: TGCGCCAGCGGAGCCTCTGGCGCGGCTGAGCAGTTCTTC; CDR3 protein: CASGASGAAEQFF
D gene: -; clone size: -; V gene: TRBV29-1; J gene: TRBJ2-7; CDR3 DNA: TGCAGCGTTATCGGGACAACCTACGAGCAGTACTTC; CDR3 protein: CSVIGTTYEQYF
D gene: -; clone size: few; V gene: TRBV18; J gene: TRBJ1-5; CDR3 DNA: TGTGCCAGCTCACCGCGGGGGGGCAATCAGCCCCAGCATTTT; CDR3 protein: CASSPRGGNQPQHF
D gene: -; clone size: -; V gene: TRBV19; J gene: TRBJ2-4; CDR3 DNA: TGTGCCAGTAGTGCCCGACAAGCCAAAAACATTCAGTACTTC; CDR3 protein: CASSARQAKNIQYF
D gene: -; clone size: -; V gene: TRBV30; J gene: TRBJ1-5; CDR3 DNA: TGTGCCGTGGAGGGAACGAATCAGCCCCAGCATTTT; CDR3 protein: CAVEGTNQPQHF
D gene: -; clone size: -; V gene: TRBV4-2; J gene: TRBJ1-3; CDR3 DNA: TGTGCCAGCAGCCATCCGACGGGGGCCCTCTCTGGAAACACCATATATTTT; CDR3 protein: CASSHPTGALSGNTIYF
D gene: TRBD2; clone size: -; V gene: TRBV27; J gene: TRBJ2-5; CDR3 DNA: TGTGCCAGCAGTCAATCGGTAGCGGGAGGGACGACCCAGTACTTC; CDR3 protein: CASSQSVAGGTTQYF
D gene: TRBD2; clone size: -; V gene: TRBV11-2; J gene: TRBJ2-3; CDR3 DNA: TGTGCCAGCAGCCAGACTAGCGGGAGGAATATGCATACGCAGTATTTT; CDR3 protein: CASSQTSGRNMHTQYF
D gene: -; clone size: -; V gene: TRBV11-1; J gene: TRBJ2-3; CDR3 DNA: TGTGCCAGCAGCCCTATAGATACGCAGTATTTT; CDR3 protein: CASSPIDTQYF
D gene: -; clone size: -; V gene: TRBV7-9; J gene: TRBJ2-7; CDR3 DNA: TGTGCCAGCAGCTTCCCGCGAGGGGGAAGCTCCTACGAGCAGTACTTC; CDR3 protein: CASSFPRGGSSYEQYF
D gene: -; clone size: -; V gene: TRBV5-3; J gene: TRBJ2-4; CDR3 DNA: TGTGCCAGAAGCTTTTGGGGCAGGACCCGCTATCTAGCCAAAAACATTCAGTACTTC; CDR3 protein: CARSFWGRTRYLAKNIQYF
D gene: -; clone size: -; V gene: TRBV18; J gene: TRBJ1-1; CDR3 DNA: TGTGCCAGCTCTCAAAGCCAAACAGGAGCGCCTGAAGCTTTCTTT; CDR3 protein: CASSQSQTGAPEAFF
D gene: -; clone size: -; V gene: TRBV19; J gene: TRBJ2-7; CDR3 DNA: TGTGCCAGTAGCGGCTATAGCTCCTACGAGCAGTACTTC; CDR3 protein: CASSGYSSYEQYF
D gene: TRBD2; clone size: -; V gene: TRBV2; J gene: TRBJ2-4; CDR3 DNA: TGTGCCAGCCAGAGGTTGCGAACCACTAGCGGGAGGCAGGGCAACATTCAGTACTTC; CDR3 protein: CASQRLRTTSGRQGNIQYF
D gene: TRBD1; clone size: few; V gene: TRBV5-1; J gene: TRBJ2-7; CDR3 DNA: TGCACCGAAGGACAGGGGCCTCTATTGTGGGAGCGCGAGCAGTACTTC; CDR3 protein: CTEGQGPLLWEREQYF